This is a list of T cell receptor beta chains from one sample in a study of blood T cell repertoires in COVID-19. Clones were read by immunoSEQ multiplex PCR, and TCRdb kept only the in-frame ones, dropping some. The sample shows about 34,000 clones, 90% to 95% of them seen only once. Sequenced input: peripheral blood. The receptors derive from a man between 60 and 70 years old with active or convalescent COVID-19. Both conserved end residues are part of each CDR3. The D gene is left open where the match is weak. Size is stated for part of the rows, as once, few or many counts, or as a class when the clone is expanded.

D gene,clone size,V gene,J gene,CDR3 protein,CDR3 DNA
TRBD2,.,TRBV6-5,TRBJ2-1,CASSPGTSGGKRQFF,TGTGCCAGCAGCCCAGGGACTAGCGGGGGGAAGAGGCAGTTCTTC
TRBD1,.,TRBV18,TRBJ1-2,CASSPPGQGAYGYTF,TGTGCCAGCTCACCACCGGGACAGGGGGCTTATGGCTACACCTTC
TRBD2,.,TRBV2,TRBJ2-1,CASSGRSGRANEQFF,TGTGCCAGCAGTGGGCGTAGCGGGAGGGCCAATGAGCAGTTCTTC
.,.,TRBV9,TRBJ2-3,CASSVGGSGYTQYF,TGTGCCAGCAGCGTAGGGGGTAGCGGTTATACGCAGTATTTT
.,.,TRBV6-4,TRBJ1-5,CASNTPSNQPQHF,TGTGCCAGCAATACACCTAGCAATCAGCCCCAGCATTTT
.,few,TRBV7-9,TRBJ2-7,CASSFQAYEQYF,TGTGCCAGCAGCTTTCAAGCGTACGAGCAGTACTTC
TRBD1,once,TRBV5-1,TRBJ1-2,CASSGQGNYGYTF,TGCGCCAGCAGCGGACAGGGGAACTATGGCTACACCTTC
TRBD1,.,TRBV9,TRBJ1-2,CASSVEGQGTYGYTF,TGTGCCAGCAGCGTAGAGGGACAGGGTACCTATGGCTACACCTTC
TRBD1,.,TRBV4-1,TRBJ1-5,CASSHPYRGRSNQPQHF,TGCGCCAGCAGCCACCCTTACAGGGGGCGAAGCAATCAGCCCCAGCATTTT
TRBD1,.,TRBV10-2,TRBJ1-1,CASGLSGQGFTEAFF,TGCGCCAGCGGACTGTCGGGACAGGGATTCACTGAAGCTTTCTTT
TRBD1,.,TRBV18,TRBJ1-2,CASSPRQGVYYGYTF,TGTGCCAGCTCACCTCGACAGGGGGTATACTATGGCTACACCTTC
.,.,TRBV28,TRBJ1-2,CASSGRPGDYGYTF,TGTGCCAGCAGTGGGCGACCGGGGGACTATGGCTACACCTTC
.,.,TRBV28,TRBJ1-6,CASSLSRWDSPLHF,TGTGCCAGCAGTTTATCCAGGTGGGATTCACCCCTCCACTTT
.,.,TRBV19,TRBJ1-5,CASSIGSGKSNQPQHF,TGTGCCAGTAGTATTGGGTCAGGGAAATCCAATCAGCCCCAGCATTTT
TRBD1,.,TRBV7-2,TRBJ1-3,CASSRNRVTGENTIYF,TGTGCCAGCAGCCGGAACAGGGTCACAGGGGAAAACACCATATATTTT
.,.,TRBV21-1,TRBJ2-7,CASPPRPGQGIYEQYF,TGTGCCAGCCCTCCGAGACCGGGACAGGGGATTTACGAGCAGTACTTC
.,.,TRBV24-1,TRBJ2-1,CATSDPSISNNEQFF,TGTGCCACCAGTGACCCATCAATTAGCAACAATGAGCAGTTCTTC
TRBD1,.,TRBV19,TRBJ1-2,CASSIGTGAYGYTF,TGTGCCAGTAGTATCGGGACAGGAGCCTATGGCTACACCTTC
.,.,TRBV7-2,TRBJ2-1,CASSLSYNNEQFF,TGTGCCAGCAGCTTATCCTATAACAATGAGCAGTTCTTC
.,.,TRBV7-2,TRBJ2-2,CASSLAGGSNTGELFF,TGTGCCAGCAGCTTAGCGGGAGGATCGAACACCGGGGAGCTGTTTTTT
.,.,TRBV11-2,TRBJ2-7,CASSFGANSYEQYF,TGTGCCAGCAGCTTCGGAGCTAACTCCTACGAGCAGTACTTC
TRBD1,.,TRBV6-1,TRBJ1-2,CASSGRQGIMPSYGYTF,TGTGCCAGCAGTGGTCGACAGGGGATCATGCCGAGCTATGGCTACACCTTC
TRBD2,.,TRBV28,TRBJ2-7,CASRAGGPYEQYF,TGTGCCAGCAGAGCGGGAGGGCCCTACGAGCAGTACTTC
TRBD2,.,TRBV6-5,TRBJ2-2,CASRPSGGPGELFF,TGTGCCAGCAGACCTAGCGGGGGACCCGGGGAGCTGTTTTTT
.,.,TRBV5-4,TRBJ1-1,CASSLVDSVEAFF,TGTGCCAGCAGCTTGGTGGACAGCGTTGAAGCTTTCTTT
.,.,TRBV11-2,TRBJ1-6,CASSLGAGYSPLHF,TGTGCCAGCAGCTTAGGGGCAGGGTATTCACCCCTCCACTTT
TRBD2,.,TRBV4-3,TRBJ2-1,CASSQDRGAGGYNEQFF,TGCGCCAGCAGCCAAGATAGAGGGGCGGGAGGCTACAATGAGCAGTTCTTC
.,once,TRBV3-1/TRBV3-2,TRBJ1-2,CASSQGARRGYTF,TGTGCCAGCAGCCAAGGGGCCAGACGGGGCTACACCTTC
.,.,TRBV6-5,TRBJ1-1,CASHRATVNTEAFF,TGTGCCAGCCACAGGGCAACCGTGAACACTGAAGCTTTCTTT
.,.,TRBV27,TRBJ2-1,CASAPGTGYNEQFF,TGTGCCAGCGCCCCGGGGACTGGTTACAATGAGCAGTTCTTC
.,once,TRBV15,TRBJ1-2,CATSSPRYGYTF,TGTGCCACCAGCTCCCCCCGGTATGGCTACACCTTC
TRBD1,.,TRBV18,TRBJ1-1,CASSPISGGLDTEAFF,TGTGCCAGCTCACCAATTTCAGGGGGCCTGGATACTGAAGCTTTCTTT
.,.,TRBV10-3,TRBJ2-5,CAISLQGNQKETQYF,TGTGCCATCAGTCTCCAGGGGAATCAGAAAGAGACCCAGTACTTC
TRBD2,.,TRBV3-1/TRBV3-2,TRBJ2-1,CASSQDLLAGPYNEQFF,TGTGCCAGCAGCCAAGATTTACTAGCGGGACCGTACAATGAGCAGTTCTTC
.,.,TRBV29-1,TRBJ1-3,CSVVVSGNTIYF,TGCAGCGTTGTCGTCTCTGGAAACACCATATATTTT
.,.,TRBV19,TRBJ2-2,CASSIVGAPPNTGELFF,TGTGCCAGTAGTATAGTTGGAGCACCTCCGAACACCGGGGAGCTGTTTTTT
TRBD2,once,TRBV9,TRBJ2-5,CASSPFGGRAGETQYF,TGTGCCAGCAGCCCTTTCGGCGGGAGGGCCGGGGAGACCCAGTACTTC
.,.,TRBV7-9,TRBJ1-2,CASSLVREHYGYTF,TGTGCCAGCAGCTTAGTGCGGGAGCACTATGGCTACACCTTC
.,.,TRBV10-3,TRBJ2-1,CAIWGGDTSNEQFF,TGTGCCATCTGGGGAGGGGACACATCTAATGAGCAGTTCTTC
.,.,TRBV7-2,TRBJ1-2,CASSLGQNYGYTF,TGTGCCAGCAGCTTAGGGCAGAACTATGGCTACACCTTC
TRBD2,.,TRBV6-5,TRBJ2-1,CASSWTRPKNNEQFF,TGTGCCAGCAGCTGGACTAGGCCGAAGAACAATGAGCAGTTCTTC
TRBD1,.,TRBV10-3,TRBJ1-4,CATKSDRIRMGNEKLFF,TGTGCCACAAAATCGGACAGGATTCGAATGGGTAATGAAAAACTGTTTTTT